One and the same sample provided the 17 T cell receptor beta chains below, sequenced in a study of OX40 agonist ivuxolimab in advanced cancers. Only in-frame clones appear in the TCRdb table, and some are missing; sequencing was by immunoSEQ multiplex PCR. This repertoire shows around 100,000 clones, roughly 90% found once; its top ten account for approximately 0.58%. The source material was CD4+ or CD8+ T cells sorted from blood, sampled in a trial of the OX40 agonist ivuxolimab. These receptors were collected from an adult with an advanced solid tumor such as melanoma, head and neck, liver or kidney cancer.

DNA of the CDR3: TGTGCCAGCAGTTACAGATACTATGGCTACACCTTC. It codes for CASSYRYYGYTF. V and J are TRBV6-5 and TRBJ1-2; D ambiguous. CDR1 and CDR2 (germline): MNHEY, SVGAGI. There are 12 residues in the CDR3. The germline V and J ends were trimmed by 2 bases and 3 bases, with 4 bases remaining between them.

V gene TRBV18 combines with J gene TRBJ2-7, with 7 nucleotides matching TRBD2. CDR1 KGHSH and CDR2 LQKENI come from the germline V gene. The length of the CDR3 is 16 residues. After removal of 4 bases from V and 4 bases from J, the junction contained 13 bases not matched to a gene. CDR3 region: CASSRVAGERSYEQYF. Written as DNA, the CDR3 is TGTGCCAGCTCACGTGTCGCGGGGGAGAGGAGTTACGAGCAGTACTTC.

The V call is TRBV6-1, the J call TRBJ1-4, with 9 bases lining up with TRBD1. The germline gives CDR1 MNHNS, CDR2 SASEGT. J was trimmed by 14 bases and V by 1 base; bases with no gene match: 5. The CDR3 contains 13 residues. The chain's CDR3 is CASSEGGQGGLFF. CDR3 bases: TGTGCCAGCAGTGAAGGGGGACAGGGAGGGCTGTTTTTT.

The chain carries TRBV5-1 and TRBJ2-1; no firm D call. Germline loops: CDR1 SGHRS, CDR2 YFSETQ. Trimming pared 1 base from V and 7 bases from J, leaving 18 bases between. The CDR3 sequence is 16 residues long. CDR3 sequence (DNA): TGCGCCAGCAGCTTGTATCGGTTAACGGATGATAATGAGCAGTTCTTC. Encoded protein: CASSLYRLTDDNEQFF.

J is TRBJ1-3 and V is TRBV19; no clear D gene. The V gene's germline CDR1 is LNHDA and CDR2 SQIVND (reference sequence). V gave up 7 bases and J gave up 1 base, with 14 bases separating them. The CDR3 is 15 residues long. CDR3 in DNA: TGTGCCAGTAAGCCTAATTTTGGGTCTGGAAACACCATATATTTT. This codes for CASKPNFGSGNTIYF.

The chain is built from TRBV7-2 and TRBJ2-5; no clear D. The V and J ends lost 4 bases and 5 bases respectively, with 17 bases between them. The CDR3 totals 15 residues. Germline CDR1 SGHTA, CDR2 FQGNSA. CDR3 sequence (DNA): TGTGCCAGCAGCTCCTGGACCGACGGCCGGGAGACCCAGTACTTC. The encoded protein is CASSSWTDGRETQYF.

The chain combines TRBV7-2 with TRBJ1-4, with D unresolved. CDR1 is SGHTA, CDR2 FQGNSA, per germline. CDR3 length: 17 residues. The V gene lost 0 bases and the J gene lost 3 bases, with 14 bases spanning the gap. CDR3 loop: CASSLAWTGTANEKLFF. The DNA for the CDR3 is TGTGCCAGCAGCTTAGCCTGGACGGGAACAGCTAATGAAAAACTGTTTTTT.

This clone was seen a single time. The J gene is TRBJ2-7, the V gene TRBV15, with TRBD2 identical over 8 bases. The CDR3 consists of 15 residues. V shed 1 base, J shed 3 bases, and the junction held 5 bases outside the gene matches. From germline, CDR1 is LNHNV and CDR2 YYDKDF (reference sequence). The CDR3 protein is CATSRGFSGGYEQYF. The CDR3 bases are TGTGCCACCAGCAGAGGATTCAGCGGGGGCTACGAGCAGTACTTC.

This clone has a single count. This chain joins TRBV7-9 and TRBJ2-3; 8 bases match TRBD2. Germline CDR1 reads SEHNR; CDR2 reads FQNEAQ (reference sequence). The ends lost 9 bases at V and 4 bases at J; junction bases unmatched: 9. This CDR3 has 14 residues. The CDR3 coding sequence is TGTGCCAGACAAAGCGGGAGTGGCGCAGATACGCAGTATTTT. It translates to CARQSGSGADTQYF. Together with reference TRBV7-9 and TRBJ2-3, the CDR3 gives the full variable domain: DTGVSQNPRHKITKRGQNVTFRCDPISEHNRLYWYRQTLGQGPEFLTYFQNEAQLEKSRLLSDRFSAERPKGSFSTLEIQRTEQGDSAMYLCARQSGSGADTQYFGPGTRLTVL.

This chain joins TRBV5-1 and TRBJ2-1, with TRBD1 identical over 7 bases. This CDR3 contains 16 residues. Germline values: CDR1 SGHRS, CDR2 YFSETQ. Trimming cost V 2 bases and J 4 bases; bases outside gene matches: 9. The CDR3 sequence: CASSLSGTVDYNEQFF. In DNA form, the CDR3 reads TGCGCCAGCAGCTTATCCGGGACAGTTGATTACAATGAGCAGTTCTTC.

The CDR3 sequence: CASSYRQGINYEQYF. Here the CDR3 DNA reads TGTGCCAGCAGTTACCGACAGGGCATTAATTACGAGCAGTACTTC. This chain connects TRBV6-5 to TRBJ2-7, with 7 bases matching TRBD1. The CDR3 runs 15 residues. J was trimmed by 4 bases and V by 2 bases; bases with no gene match: 8. Germline-derived CDR1 and CDR2 are MNHEY and SVGAGI.

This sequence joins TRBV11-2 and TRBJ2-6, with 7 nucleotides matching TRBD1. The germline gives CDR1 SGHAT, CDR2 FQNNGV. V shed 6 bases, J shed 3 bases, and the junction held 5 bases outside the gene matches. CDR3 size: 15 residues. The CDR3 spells CASSSTGVGANVLTF. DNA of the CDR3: TGTGCCAGCAGTTCTACAGGGGTTGGGGCCAACGTCCTGACTTTC.

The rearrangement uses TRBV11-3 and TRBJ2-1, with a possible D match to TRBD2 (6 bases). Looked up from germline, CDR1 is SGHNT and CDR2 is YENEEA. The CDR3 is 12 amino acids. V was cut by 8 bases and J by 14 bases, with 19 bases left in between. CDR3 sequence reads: CASASAGPEEFF. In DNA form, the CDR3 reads TGTGCCAGCGCCTCAGCGGGTCCCGAGGAGTTCTTC. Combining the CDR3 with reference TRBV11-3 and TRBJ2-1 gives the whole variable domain EAGVVQSPRYKIIEKKQPVAFWCNPISGHNTLYWYLQNLGQGPELLIRYENEEAVDDSQLPKDRFSAERLKGVDSTLKIQPAELGDSAVYLCASASAGPEEFFGPGTRLTVL.

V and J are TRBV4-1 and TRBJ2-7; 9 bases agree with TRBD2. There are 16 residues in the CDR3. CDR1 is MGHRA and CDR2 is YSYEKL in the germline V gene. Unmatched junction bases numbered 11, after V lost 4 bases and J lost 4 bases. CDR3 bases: TGCGCCAGCAGCCTCGCTGGACTAGCGACTGTTTACGAGCAGTACTTC. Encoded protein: CASSLAGLATVYEQYF.

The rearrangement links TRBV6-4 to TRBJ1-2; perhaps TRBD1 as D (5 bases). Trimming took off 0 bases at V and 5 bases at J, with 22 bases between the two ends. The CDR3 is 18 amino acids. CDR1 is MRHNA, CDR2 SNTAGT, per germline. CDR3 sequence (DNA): TGTGCCAGCAGTGACTCCGCGACAGACAAATTAAGTAGTTATGGCTACACCTTC. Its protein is CASSDSATDKLSSYGYTF.

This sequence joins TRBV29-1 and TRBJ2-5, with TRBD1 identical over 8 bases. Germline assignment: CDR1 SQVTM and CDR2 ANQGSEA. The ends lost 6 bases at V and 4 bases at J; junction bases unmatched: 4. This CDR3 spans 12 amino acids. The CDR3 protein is CSVGTGTETQYF. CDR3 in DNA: TGCAGCGTAGGGACAGGAACAGAGACCCAGTACTTC.

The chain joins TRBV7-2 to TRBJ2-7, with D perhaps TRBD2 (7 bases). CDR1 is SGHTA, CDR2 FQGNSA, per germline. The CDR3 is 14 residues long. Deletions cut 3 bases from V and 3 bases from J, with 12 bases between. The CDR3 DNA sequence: TGTGCCAGCAGCTTTGGGGGAGGGGGCTACGAGCAGTACTTC. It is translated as CASSFGGGGYEQYF.